This paragraph reports one T cell receptor (beta chain). The antigen is unknown. This sample was taken from a study of PD-1 blockade in classical Hodgkin lymphoma. Here immunoSEQ multiplex PCR was the method, and the copy in TCRdb shows in-frame clones only, minus some. This table has about 25,000 clones, around 86% appearing once. Whole-study results and caveats: Possible causes of repertoire differences, disease activity or prior therapy, remain undefined. The CD4+ diversity rise by C4D1 was clearest in complete responders.

Every patient experienced relapse after autologous stem cell transplantation, and brentuximab vedotin exposure varied. This CDR3 region has 14 residues. The ends were cut back, 3 bases at V and 11 bases at J, with 19 bases in the middle. Germline values: CDR1 LNHDA, CDR2 SQIVND (reference sequence). The sample was peripheral blood mononuclear cells (PBMCs), taken before the second cycle of nivolumab. The sequence came from a human donor with classical Hodgkin lymphoma. The gene calls are TRBV19 and TRBJ1-1, with D maybe TRBD1 (6 bases). The CDR3 sequence: CASSIEGTKGGAFF. In DNA, the CDR3 is TGTGCCAGTAGTATCGAAGGGACGAAGGGGGGGGCTTTCTTT.